Each of the 13 T cell receptor beta chains below was sequenced from the same sample in a study of T cell changes during pregnancy in multiple sclerosis. Here immunoSEQ multiplex PCR was the method, and the copy in TCRdb shows in-frame clones only, minus some. This sample has 80,000 to 100,000 clones, with roughly 91% found just once. Sequencing used peripheral blood, obtained after pregnancy. These TCRs come from a female donor in good health, enrolled as a control in a pregnancy study.

The chain recombines TRBV7-2 with TRBJ2-3, with 9 positions matching TRBD1. V shed 1 base, J shed 8 bases, and the junction held 13 bases outside the gene matches. CDR1 is SGHTA, CDR2 FQGNSA, per germline. The length of the CDR3 is 17 residues. The CDR3 spells CASSLGSTTGGAGTQYF. The DNA of the CDR3 is TGTGCCAGCAGCTTAGGGTCCACGACAGGGGGGGCGGGTACGCAGTATTTT. The complete variable domain, with remaining parts taken from reference TRBV7-2 and TRBJ2-3, reads GAGVSQSPSNKVTEKGKDVELRCDPISGHTALYWYRQSLGQGLEFLIYFQGNSAPDKSGLPSDRFSAERTGGSVSTLTIQRTQQEDSAVYLCASSLGSTTGGAGTQYFGPGTRLTVL.

This chain connects TRBV9 to TRBJ2-1; TRBD1 matches 12 bases. V shed 3 bases, J shed 6 bases, and the junction held 4 bases outside the gene matches. The CDR3 runs to 15 residues. Germline V lookup: CDR1 SGDLS, CDR2 YYNGEE. The CDR3 coding sequence is TGTGCCAGCAGCGCCGGGACAGGGGGCATCAATGAGCAGTTCTTC. Encoded protein: CASSAGTGGINEQFF. Filled out from reference TRBV9 and TRBJ2-1, the complete variable domain reads DSGVTQTPKHLITATGQRVTLRCSPRSGDLSVYWYQQSLDQGLQFLIQYYNGEERAKGNILERFSAQQFPDLHSELNLSSLELGDSALYFCASSAGTGGINEQFFGPGTRLTVL.

J is TRBJ2-3 and V is TRBV6-4; perhaps TRBD2 as D (5 bases). CDR1 is MRHNA, CDR2 SNTAGT, per germline. V lost 2 bases and J lost 3, with 6 bases in between. The CDR3 contains 13 residues. Written as DNA, the CDR3 is TGTGCCAGCAGTGACACGGGAACAGATACGCAGTATTTT. Its protein product is CASSDTGTDTQYF.

V and J are TRBV27 and TRBJ1-1; 8 nucleotides agree with TRBD1. Germline loops: CDR1 MNHEY, CDR2 SMNVEV (reference sequence). The V gene end was trimmed by 9 bases and the J gene end by 3 bases; junction bases not matched to a gene: 6. This CDR3 comprises 13 residues. CDR3 protein: CASWDRRYTEAFF. The CDR3 nucleotides are TGTGCCAGTTGGGACAGGAGGTACACTGAAGCTTTCTTT.

The chain links TRBV19 to TRBJ2-3; 7 bases match TRBD1. The CDR3 contains 14 residues. From germline, CDR1 is LNHDA and CDR2 SQIVND (reference sequence). V lost 7 bases to trimming and J lost 0 bases; unmatched junction nucleotides: 4. The CDR3: CASTTGLSTDTQYF. Written as DNA, the CDR3 is TGTGCCAGTACGACAGGGCTCAGCACAGATACGCAGTATTTT.

This chain links TRBV15 with TRBJ1-2, with D hard to call. V lost 6 bases, J lost 1 base, and 6 bases lay in between. Germline loops: CDR1 LNHNV, CDR2 YYDKDF (reference sequence). The CDR3 runs to 12 residues. CDR3 DNA sequence: TGTGCCACCAGGATCGGTAACTATGGCTACACCTTC. Translated: CATRIGNYGYTF.

The V gene is TRBV5-4, the J gene TRBJ1-3; D is ambiguous. CDR1 is SGHNT and CDR2 is YYREEE in the germline V gene (reference sequence). V lost 0 bases and J 4 bases, leaving 8 bases between the germline ends. CDR3 length: 14 amino acids. The CDR3 here is CASSLVGPGNTIYF. The CDR3 nucleotides read TGTGCCAGCAGCTTGGTGGGCCCAGGAAACACCATATATTTT.

This sequence joins TRBV18 and TRBJ2-6, with D unclear. V lost 2 bases, J lost 0 bases, and 5 bases lay in between. The CDR3 extends over 15 amino acids. Germline V gene lookup returns CDR1 KGHSH and CDR2 LQKENI. CDR3 DNA sequence: TGTGCCAGCTCACCAGAGCTCTCTGGGGCCAACGTCCTGACTTTC. The encoded protein is CASSPELSGANVLTF.

As for this clone: Sequence at one end of the junction differs from germline and may be a read error. The chain links TRBV30 to TRBJ2-3; 8 nucleotides agree with TRBD1. Germline lookup yields CDR1 GTSNPN and CDR2 SVGIG (reference sequence). The CDR3 runs 14 residues. The CDR3 sequence is CAWSGRGRTDTQYF. CDR3 sequence (DNA): TGTGCCTGGAGCGGCAGGGGGCGCACGGATACGCAGTATTTT.

The V gene is TRBV7-9, the J gene TRBJ1-2, with a weak D call TRBD1 (6 bases). CDR3 size: 12 residues. V shed 5 bases and J shed 6 bases, with 10 bases lying between them. Germline V gene lookup returns CDR1 SEHNR and CDR2 FQNEAQ (reference sequence). This chain's CDR3 is CASSNRVDGYTF. The DNA for the CDR3 is TGTGCCAGCAGCAACAGGGTAGATGGCTACACCTTC.

V is TRBV28 and J is TRBJ1-2; the D is unclear. The length of the CDR3 is 14 residues. Germline loops: CDR1 MDHEN, CDR2 SYDVKM. V was clipped by 0 bases and J by 6 bases, with 11 bases between them. The CDR3 here is CASSLWAAGDGYTF. CDR3 nucleotide sequence: TGTGCCAGCAGTTTATGGGCGGCCGGGGATGGCTACACCTTC.

The genes are TRBV30 and TRBJ1-1; D remains ambiguous. The CDR3 runs to 14 residues. The V gene's germline CDR1 is GTSNPN and CDR2 SVGIG (reference sequence). V dropped 4 bases and J dropped 10 bases, with 22 bases sitting between them. CDR3 sequence: CAWNEAGIRYGAFF. Here the CDR3 DNA reads TGTGCCTGGAACGAGGCGGGGATTCGGTATGGAGCTTTCTTT.

The rearrangement uses TRBV7-9 and TRBJ1-1; 7 positions match TRBD1. The germline V gene encodes CDR1 SEHNR and CDR2 FQNEAQ (reference sequence). Trimming at V came to 5 bases and at J to 1 base, leaving 7 bases not matched to a gene. The CDR3 has 15 residues. CDR3 sequence reads: CASSENRQGNTEAFF. The CDR3 bases are TGTGCCAGCAGCGAAAACCGACAGGGGAACACTGAAGCTTTCTTT.